This T cell receptor (beta chain) was captured by sequencing in a study of identifying expanded T cells in peripheral blood. As for this clone: Its antigen remains unidentified.

Study-level points and caveats: Clone count variance between approximately 2-week samples rose with total template count. Technical replicates showed about 1.2 changed clones; two weeks about 16.4; four weeks 19.

Collection occurred without any documented infections or immune events in donors. TCRdb keeps only in-frame clones here, not all; method: immunoSEQ multiplex PCR. The table shows over 45,000 clones, with around 83% occurring only once. This sequence originates from a person between 18 and 75 years old in good health. Sequencing was performed on blood.

The CDR3 spells CASSFTGPNQPQHF. The CDR3, as DNA: TGTGCCAGCTCATTTACAGGTCCCAATCAGCCCCAGCATTTT. The chain carries TRBV18 and TRBJ1-5; TRBD1 might be the D (5 bases). Germline V gene data show CDR1 as KGHSH and CDR2 as LQKENI. Trimming took off 5 bases at V and 3 bases at J, with 11 bases between the two ends. This CDR3 comprises 14 residues. The whole variable domain, filled in from reference TRBV18 and TRBJ1-5, reads NAGVMQNPRHLVRRRGQEARLRCSPMKGHSHVYWYRQLPEEGLKFMVYLQKENIIDESGMPKERFSAEFPKEGPSILRIQQVVRGDSAAYFCASSFTGPNQPQHFGDGTRLSIL.